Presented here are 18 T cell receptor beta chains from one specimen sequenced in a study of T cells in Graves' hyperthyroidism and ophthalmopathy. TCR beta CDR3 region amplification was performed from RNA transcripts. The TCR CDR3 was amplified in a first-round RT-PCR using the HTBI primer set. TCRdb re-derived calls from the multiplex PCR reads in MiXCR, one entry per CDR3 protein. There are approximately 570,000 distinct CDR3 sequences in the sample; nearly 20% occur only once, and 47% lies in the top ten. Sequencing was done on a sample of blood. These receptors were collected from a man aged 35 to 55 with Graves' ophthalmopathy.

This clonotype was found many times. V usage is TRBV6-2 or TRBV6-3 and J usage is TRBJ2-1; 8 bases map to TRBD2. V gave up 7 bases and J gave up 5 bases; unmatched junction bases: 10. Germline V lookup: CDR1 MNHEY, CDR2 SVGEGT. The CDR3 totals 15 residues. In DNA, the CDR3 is TGTGCCAGCACCGCGGGAGGACCCACGGACAATGAGCAGTTCTTC. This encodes CASTAGGPTDNEQFF.

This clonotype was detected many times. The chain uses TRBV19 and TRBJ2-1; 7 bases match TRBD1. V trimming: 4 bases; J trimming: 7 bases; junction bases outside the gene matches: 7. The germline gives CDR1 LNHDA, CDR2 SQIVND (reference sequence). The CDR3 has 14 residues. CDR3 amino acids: CASSKGTARNEQFF. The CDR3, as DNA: TGTGCCAGTAGTAAAGGGACAGCACGGAATGAGCAGTTCTTC. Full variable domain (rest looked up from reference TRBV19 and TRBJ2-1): DGGITQSPKYLFRKEGQNVTLSCEQNLNHDAMYWYRQDPGQGLRLIYYSQIVNDFQKGDIAEGYSVSREKKESFPLTVTSAQKNPTAFYLCASSKGTARNEQFFGPGTRLTVL.

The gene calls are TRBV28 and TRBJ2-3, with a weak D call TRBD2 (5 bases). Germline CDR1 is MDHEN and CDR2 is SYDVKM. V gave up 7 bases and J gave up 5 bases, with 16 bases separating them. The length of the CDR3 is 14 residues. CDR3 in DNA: TGTGCCAGCACTTCTAGATTTGAGGGAGATACGCAGTATTTT. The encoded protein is CASTSRFEGDTQYF.

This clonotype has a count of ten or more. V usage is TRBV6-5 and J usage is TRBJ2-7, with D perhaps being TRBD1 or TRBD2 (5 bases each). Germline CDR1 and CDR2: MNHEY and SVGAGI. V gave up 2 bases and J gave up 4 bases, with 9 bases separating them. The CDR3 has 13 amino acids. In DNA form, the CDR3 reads TGTGCCAGCAGTTACGGGGGACCGTACGAGCAGTACTTC. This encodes CASSYGGPYEQYF.

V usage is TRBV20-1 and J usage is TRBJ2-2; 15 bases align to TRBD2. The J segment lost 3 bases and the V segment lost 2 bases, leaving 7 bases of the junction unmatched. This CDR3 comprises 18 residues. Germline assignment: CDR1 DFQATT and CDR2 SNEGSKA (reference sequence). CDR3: CSARPGTSGGFYTGELFF. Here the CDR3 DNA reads TGCAGTGCTAGACCCGGGACTAGCGGGGGGTTTTACACCGGGGAGCTGTTTTTT.

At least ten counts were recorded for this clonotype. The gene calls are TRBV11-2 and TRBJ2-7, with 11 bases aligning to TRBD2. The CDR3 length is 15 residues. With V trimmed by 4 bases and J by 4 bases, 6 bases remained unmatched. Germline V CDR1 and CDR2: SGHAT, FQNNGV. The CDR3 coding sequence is TGTGCCAGCAGCTCTTTAGCGGGAGGGGGATACGAGCAGTACTTC. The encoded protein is CASSSLAGGGYEQYF.

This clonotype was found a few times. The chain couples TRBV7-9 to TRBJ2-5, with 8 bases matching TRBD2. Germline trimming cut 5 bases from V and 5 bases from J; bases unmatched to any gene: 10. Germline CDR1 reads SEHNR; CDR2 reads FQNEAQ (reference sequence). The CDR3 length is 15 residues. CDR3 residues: CASSHREGDLETQYF. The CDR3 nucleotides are TGTGCCAGCAGCCACCGGGAGGGTGATCTCGAGACCCAGTACTTC.

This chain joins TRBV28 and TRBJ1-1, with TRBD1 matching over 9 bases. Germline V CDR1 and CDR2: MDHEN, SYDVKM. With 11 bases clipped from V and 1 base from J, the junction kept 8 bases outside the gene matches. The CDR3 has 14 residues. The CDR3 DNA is TGTGCCGGTACAGGGGGCGCGGGGAACACTGAAGCTTTCTTT. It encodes CAGTGGAGNTEAFF.

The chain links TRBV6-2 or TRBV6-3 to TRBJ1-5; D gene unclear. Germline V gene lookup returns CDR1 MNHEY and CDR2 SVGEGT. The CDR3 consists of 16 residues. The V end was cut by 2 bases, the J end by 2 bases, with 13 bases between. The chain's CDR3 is CASSYGANWGNQPQHF. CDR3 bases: TGTGCCAGCAGTTACGGCGCGAATTGGGGCAATCAGCCCCAGCATTTT.

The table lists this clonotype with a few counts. CDR3 protein: CASSAAGIGEQYF. CDR3 coding DNA: TGTGCCAGCAGTGCGGCGGGAATCGGAGAGCAGTACTTC. This chain uses TRBV28 with TRBJ2-7; TRBD2 might be the D (6 bases). This CDR3 is 13 amino acids long. Trimming shortened V by 5 bases and J by 7 bases, and 15 bases separated the two germline ends. Germline CDR1 MDHEN, CDR2 SYDVKM.

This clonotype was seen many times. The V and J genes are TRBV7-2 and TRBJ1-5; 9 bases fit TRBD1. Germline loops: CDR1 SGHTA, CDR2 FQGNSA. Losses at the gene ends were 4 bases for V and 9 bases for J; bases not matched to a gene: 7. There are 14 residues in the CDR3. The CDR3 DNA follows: TGTGCCAGCAGCTCGGGACAGGGCCAATGGCCCCAGCATTTT. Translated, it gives CASSSGQGQWPQHF.

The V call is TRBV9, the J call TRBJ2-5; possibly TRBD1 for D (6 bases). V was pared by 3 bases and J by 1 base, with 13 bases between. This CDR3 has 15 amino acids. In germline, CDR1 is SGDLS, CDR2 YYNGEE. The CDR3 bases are TGTGCCAGCAGCGGAAGAGGACAGTTCCAAGAGACCCAGTACTTC. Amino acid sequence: CASSGRGQFQETQYF.

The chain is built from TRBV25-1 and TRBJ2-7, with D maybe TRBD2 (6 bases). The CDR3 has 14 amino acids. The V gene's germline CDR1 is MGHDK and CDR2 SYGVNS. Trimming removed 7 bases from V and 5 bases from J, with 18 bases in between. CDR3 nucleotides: TGTGCCAGCACCCCTGGAGGGGAACTCAACGAGCAGTACTTC. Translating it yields CASTPGGELNEQYF.

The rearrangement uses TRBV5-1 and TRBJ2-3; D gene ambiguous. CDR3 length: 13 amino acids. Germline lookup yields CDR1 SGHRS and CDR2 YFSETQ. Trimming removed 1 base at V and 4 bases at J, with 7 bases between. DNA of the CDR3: TGCGCCAGCAGCTTGTTCAGCGCAGATACGCAGTATTTT. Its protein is CASSLFSADTQYF.

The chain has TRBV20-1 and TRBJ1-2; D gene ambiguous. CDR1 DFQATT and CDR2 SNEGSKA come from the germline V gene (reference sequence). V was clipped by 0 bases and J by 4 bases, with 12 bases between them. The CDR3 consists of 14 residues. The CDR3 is CSAREREISYGYTF. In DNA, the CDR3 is TGCAGTGCTAGAGAACGGGAAATAAGCTATGGCTACACCTTC.

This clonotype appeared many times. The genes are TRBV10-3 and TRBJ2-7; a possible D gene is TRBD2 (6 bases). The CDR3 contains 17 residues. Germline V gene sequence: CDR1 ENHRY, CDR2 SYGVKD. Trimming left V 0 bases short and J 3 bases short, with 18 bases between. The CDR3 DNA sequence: TGTGCCATCAGTGAGTCGAATGGGGGAGGCAGGTTCTACGAGCAGTACTTC. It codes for CAISESNGGGRFYEQYF.

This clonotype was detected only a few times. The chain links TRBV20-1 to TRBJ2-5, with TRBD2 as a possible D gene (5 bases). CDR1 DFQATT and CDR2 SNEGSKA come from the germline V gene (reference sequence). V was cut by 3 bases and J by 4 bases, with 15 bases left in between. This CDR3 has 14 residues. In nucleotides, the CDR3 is TGCAGTGCTAGGGCGGGTCAAAGTTTAGAGACCCAGTACTTC. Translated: CSARAGQSLETQYF.

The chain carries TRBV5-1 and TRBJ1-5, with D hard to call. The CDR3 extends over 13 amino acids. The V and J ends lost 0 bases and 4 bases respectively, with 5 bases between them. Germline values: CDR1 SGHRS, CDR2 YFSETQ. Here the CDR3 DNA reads TGCGCCAGCAGCTTGGAGCAGAATCAGCCCCAGCATTTT. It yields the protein CASSLEQNQPQHF.